These 3 T cell receptor beta chains were sequenced from one sample in a study of T cell repertoires in cytomegalovirus infection. For these TCRs, the target antigens are not known. TCRdb reprocessed the reads via MiXCR and lists one record per CDR3 protein. Among roughly 570,000 distinct CDR3 sequences, around two fifths were seen once, and the ten largest hold around 48%. Here the sequenced sample was cultured PBMCs, taken from culture after CMV antigen stimulation. The receptors come from a human donor in good health (CMV status not recorded). Some clones in this sample may be carry-over from other donors' samples.

V and J are TRBV6-1 and TRBJ2-2; D unclear. Germline-derived CDR1 and CDR2 are MNHNS and SASEGT. The ends were cut back, 7 bases at V and 0 bases at J, with 9 bases in the middle. CDR3 length: 14 amino acids. CDR3 residues: CASTTLANTGELFF. CDR3 nucleotide sequence: TGTGCCAGCACAACACTCGCGAACACCGGGGAGCTGTTTTTT.

This clonotype occurred many times. The chain links TRBV7-2 to TRBJ1-4; 10 nucleotides line up with TRBD1. Trimming removed 3 bases from V and 6 bases from J; junction bases left unmatched: 4. This CDR3 region has 15 residues. Germline V gene sequence: CDR1 SGHTA, CDR2 FQGNSA. Here the CDR3 reads CASSFWTGGDEKLFF. The CDR3 region has the DNA TGTGCCAGCAGCTTTTGGACAGGGGGAGATGAAAAACTGTTTTTT.

This clonotype was seen a handful of times. The chain has TRBV12-3 or TRBV12-4 and TRBJ2-5, with 11 bases that match TRBD1. V was pared by 4 bases and J by 0 bases, with 10 bases of the junction left unmatched. This CDR3 comprises 18 residues. In nucleotides, the CDR3 is TGTGCCAGCAGTTCTAACCACGGGACAGGGGGTTACCAAGAGACCCAGTACTTC. It yields the protein CASSSNHGTGGYQETQYF.